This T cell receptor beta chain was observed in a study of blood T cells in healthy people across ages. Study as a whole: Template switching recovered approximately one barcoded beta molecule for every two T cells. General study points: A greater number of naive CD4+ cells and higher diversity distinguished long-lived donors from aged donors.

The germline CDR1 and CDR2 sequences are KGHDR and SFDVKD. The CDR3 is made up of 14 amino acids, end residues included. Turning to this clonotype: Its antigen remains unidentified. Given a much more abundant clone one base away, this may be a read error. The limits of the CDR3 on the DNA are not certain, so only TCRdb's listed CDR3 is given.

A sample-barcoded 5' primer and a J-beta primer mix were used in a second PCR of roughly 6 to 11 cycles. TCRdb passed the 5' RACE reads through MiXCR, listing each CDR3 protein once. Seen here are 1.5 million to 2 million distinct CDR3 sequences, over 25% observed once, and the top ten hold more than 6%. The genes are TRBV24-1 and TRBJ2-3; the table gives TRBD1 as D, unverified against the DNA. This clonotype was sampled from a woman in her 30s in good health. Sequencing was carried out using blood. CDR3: CATSVGQGADTQDF.